This passage covers 20 T cell receptor beta chains from one sample sequenced in a study of blood T cell repertoires in COVID-19. The repertoire was sequenced with immunoSEQ multiplex PCR; TCRdb's copy has only in-frame clones and lacks some. The data hold approximately 68,000 clones, with 70% to 85% observed a single time. Source material: peripheral blood. Receptors originate from an older man with active COVID-19.

The chain carries TRBV7-9 and TRBJ2-5; D gene unclear. The germline V and J ends were trimmed by 3 bases and 4 bases, with 9 bases remaining between them. Germline CDR1 is SEHNR and CDR2 is FQNEAQ (reference sequence). There are 13 residues in the CDR3. CDR3 DNA: TGTGCCAGCAGCTTGTTTCTAGTAGAGACCCAGTACTTC. It translates to CASSLFLVETQYF.

V gene TRBV4-1 combines with J gene TRBJ1-4, with D tentatively TRBD1 (5 bases). The CDR3 has 15 amino acids. Germline V gene data show CDR1 as MGHRA and CDR2 as YSYEKL. V lost 2 bases, J lost 4 bases, and 11 bases lay in between. The CDR3 sequence is CASSQSRQSNEKLFF. The CDR3 region has the DNA TGCGCCAGCAGCCAATCGCGACAGAGTAATGAAAAACTGTTTTTT.

The chain recombines TRBV19 with TRBJ2-1; possible D gene TRBD2, 6 bases. Between the trimmed V and J ends, which lost 7 bases and 6 bases, there was a span of 16 bases. The CDR3 has 14 residues. Germline CDR1 is LNHDA and CDR2 is SQIVND (reference sequence). CDR3 nucleotides: TGTGCCAGTAAGTACGCGGGGTCGCCCAATGAGCAGTTCTTC. Amino acid sequence: CASKYAGSPNEQFF.

The chain recombines TRBV5-3 with TRBJ2-7, with 13 bases lining up with TRBD2. TRBV5-3 is known as an ORF, though its function is uncertain. The CDR3 is 15 amino acids. Trimming took 4 bases from V and 5 from J; bases not matched to a gene: 6. The CDR3 sequence: CARSREGLAGDEQYF. In nucleotides, the CDR3 is TGTGCCAGAAGCCGAGAAGGACTAGCGGGAGACGAGCAGTACTTC.

This clone was seen a few times. The rearrangement links TRBV11-1 to TRBJ2-3, with D unclear. Trimming left V 1 base short and J 2 bases short, with 7 bases between. Looked up from germline, CDR1 is SGHAT and CDR2 is FQDESV (reference sequence). The CDR3 sequence is 14 residues long. This chain's CDR3 is CASSLESDTDTQYF. The CDR3, as DNA: TGTGCCAGCAGCTTAGAGAGCGACACAGATACGCAGTATTTT.

This clone appeared a few times. This chain connects TRBV9 to TRBJ2-1, with D tentatively TRBD2 (6 bases). The germline V and J ends were trimmed by 0 bases and 8 bases, with 9 bases remaining between them. The CDR3 runs 13 residues. Germline V gene lookup returns CDR1 SGDLS and CDR2 YYNGEE. The CDR3 DNA follows: TGTGCCAGCAGCGTAGAGGCGGGGTATGAGCAGTTCTTC. It yields the protein CASSVEAGYEQFF.

This chain joins TRBV6-5 and TRBJ1-5; 9 nucleotides line up with TRBD1. There are 13 residues in the CDR3. The germline V gene has CDR1 MNHEY and CDR2 SVGAGI. V dropped 6 bases and J dropped 4; count of bases not matched to a gene: 1. DNA for the CDR3: TGTGCCAGCAGGACAGGGGGGAATCAGCCCCAGCATTTT. This gives the protein CASRTGGNQPQHF.

The chain joins TRBV5-5 to TRBJ1-1; tentatively, D is TRBD1 (6 bases). CDR3 length: 12 residues. The V gene lost 3 bases and the J gene lost 4 bases, with 7 bases spanning the gap. Germline values: CDR1 SGHKS, CDR2 YYEKEE (reference sequence). CDR3 residues: CASSSQGTEAFF. CDR3 sequence (DNA): TGTGCCAGCAGCTCACAGGGCACTGAAGCTTTCTTT.

The chain is built from TRBV28 and TRBJ2-7; the D gene is possibly TRBD2 (6 bases). This CDR3 has 17 amino acids. Germline V gene data show CDR1 as MDHEN and CDR2 as SYDVKM. V was clipped by 3 bases and J by 2 bases, with 20 bases between them. The CDR3 protein is CASSFQSGLVGPYEQYF. CDR3 DNA: TGTGCCAGCAGTTTCCAAAGCGGGCTAGTCGGTCCCTACGAGCAGTACTTC.

A note on this clone: The same CDR3 arises from other DNA sequences in this sample as well. V is TRBV4-1 and J is TRBJ1-5; D ambiguous. V was trimmed by 0 bases and J by 5 bases, leaving 11 bases between them. This CDR3 spans 15 amino acids. Germline CDR1 reads MGHRA; CDR2 reads YSYEKL. The CDR3 sequence: CASSQEVTGDQPQHF. The DNA of the CDR3 is TGCGCCAGCAGCCAAGAAGTAACCGGGGATCAGCCCCAGCATTTT.

The chain is built from TRBV18 and TRBJ2-7, with D possibly TRBD2 on 5 matching bases. Germline V gene lookup returns CDR1 KGHSH and CDR2 LQKENI. Trimming took off 2 bases at V and 6 bases at J, with 11 bases between the two ends. This CDR3 has 13 residues. The CDR3 spells CASSPSEGSEQYF. DNA of the CDR3: TGTGCCAGCTCACCATCTGAGGGAAGCGAGCAGTACTTC.

V is TRBV6-5 and J is TRBJ2-7, with 11 positions matching TRBD2. The germline gives CDR1 MNHEY, CDR2 SVGAGI. There are 14 residues in the CDR3. With V trimmed by 8 bases and J by 4 bases, 7 bases remained unmatched. CDR3 DNA: TGTGCCAGCGGGACTAGCGGAGGTAATTACGAGCAGTACTTC. Translating it yields CASGTSGGNYEQYF.

This clone has only a few counts. The rearrangement joins TRBV25-1 to TRBJ1-6; 9 positions match TRBD1. V shed 2 bases and J 8 bases; nucleotides not matched to a gene: 4. From germline, CDR1 is MGHDK and CDR2 SYGVNS. The CDR3 extends over 15 amino acids. The CDR3: CASSEMGTGYSPLHF. The DNA for the CDR3 is TGTGCCAGCAGTGAAATGGGGACAGGGTATTCACCCCTCCACTTT.

The gene calls are TRBV27 and TRBJ1-1; D is perhaps TRBD1 (6 bases). Trimming took 7 bases from V and 0 from J, leaving 12 bases between them. Germline CDR1 reads MNHEY; CDR2 reads SMNVEV (reference sequence). The CDR3 has 14 amino acids. Here the CDR3 DNA reads TGTGCCAGCAATGATCAGGGGCTGAACACTGAAGCTTTCTTT. It codes for CASNDQGLNTEAFF.

V is TRBV7-2 and J is TRBJ2-7; the D gene is possibly TRBD1 (7 bases). The CDR3 has 13 residues. Germline CDR1 SGHTA, CDR2 FQGNSA. The V gene lost 5 bases and the J gene lost 4 bases, with 12 bases spanning the gap. CDR3 DNA sequence: TGTGCCAGCAGCCAGGGGGGACAGTACGAGCAGTACTTC. This codes for CASSQGGQYEQYF.

The chain uses TRBV4-1 and TRBJ2-1, with 10 nucleotides matching TRBD2. CDR1 MGHRA and CDR2 YSYEKL come from the germline V gene. This CDR3 is 16 amino acids long. V lost 4 bases and J lost 5; bases outside the gene matches: 8. The CDR3: CASSRLAGQTHNEQFF. The CDR3 DNA reads as TGCGCCAGCAGCCGACTAGCGGGCCAGACCCACAATGAGCAGTTCTTC.

V usage is TRBV6-5 and J usage is TRBJ1-5, with unresolved D. The CDR3 is 15 amino acids. The germline gives CDR1 MNHEY, CDR2 SVGAGI. V lost 0 bases, J lost 0 bases, and 6 bases lay in between. DNA of the CDR3: TGTGCCAGCAGTTACTCGGAGTATAGCAATCAGCCCCAGCATTTT. The encoded protein is CASSYSEYSNQPQHF.

This clone came up once. V is TRBV7-2 and J is TRBJ2-7; a weak D match, TRBD1 (6 bases). Germline values: CDR1 SGHTA, CDR2 FQGNSA. Trimming stripped 1 base from V and 2 bases from J, with 15 bases between. CDR3 size: 16 residues. DNA of the CDR3: TGTGCCAGCAGCTTAGGGGTTCGGACAGATACCTACGAGCAGTACTTC. Residues: CASSLGVRTDTYEQYF.

This chain's CDR3 is CASSQLATISYEQYF. The CDR3 DNA sequence: TGTGCCAGCAGCCAACTCGCGACTATCTCCTACGAGCAGTACTTC. The chain is built from TRBV14 and TRBJ2-7; weak D call: TRBD2 (5 bases). The CDR3 spans 15 residues. V was pared by 2 bases and J by 0 bases, with 11 bases between. Germline V gives CDR1 SGHDN, CDR2 FVKESK. The variable domain in full, with the rest retrieved from reference TRBV14 and TRBJ2-7, is EAGVTQFPSHSVIEKGQTVTLRCDPISGHDNLYWYRRVMGKEIKFLLHFVKESKQDESGMPNNRFLAERTGGTYSTLKVQPAELEDSGVYFCASSQLATISYEQYFGPGTRLTVT.

V is TRBV3-1 (or the pseudogene TRBV3-2) and J is TRBJ1-2, with a tentative D call TRBD1 (5 bases). The V gene's germline CDR1 is LGHDT and CDR2 YNNKEL (reference sequence). The CDR3 has 14 amino acids. Trimming shortened V by 2 bases and J by 6 bases, and 13 bases separated the two germline ends. The chain's CDR3 is CASSQPGQGDGYTF. CDR3 DNA sequence: TGTGCCAGCAGCCAACCCGGGCAGGGTGATGGCTACACCTTC.